This T cell receptor (beta chain) was obtained from a study of T cells in Graves' hyperthyroidism and ophthalmopathy. Study-level results: Most thyroid clonotypes expanded above 0.001 were also detected in blood. Ophthalmopathy, as predicted by the model, came a median roughly 6.5 months after the prediction.

RNA transcripts yielded amplified TCR beta CDR3 regions. RT-PCR in the first round (using the HTBI primer set) targeted the TCR CDR3. A single record per CDR3 protein comes from TCRdb applying MiXCR to the multiplex PCR reads. Found here are 500,000 to 700,000 distinct CDR3 sequences, over 15% of them singletons; the top ten hold under 20%. The authors deemed Graves' hyperthyroidism stable absent ophthalmopathy progression within 18 months. The CDR3 totals 16 residues. Germline V gene lookup returns CDR1 DFQATT and CDR2 SNEGSKA (reference sequence). J was trimmed by 2 bases and V by 5 bases; bases with no gene match: 8. This clonotype has more than one count but fewer than ten. What it recognizes is unknown.

Sequencing was carried out using blood. The TCR sequence derives from a woman aged 18-29 years with Graves' hyperthyroidism. The rearrangement uses TRBV20-1 and TRBJ2-7, with 14 nucleotides matching TRBD2. The CDR3 DNA reads as TGCAGTGCTTCATACGGGACTAGCGGGAGACCCTACGAGCAGTACTTC. Amino acid sequence: CSASYGTSGRPYEQYF.